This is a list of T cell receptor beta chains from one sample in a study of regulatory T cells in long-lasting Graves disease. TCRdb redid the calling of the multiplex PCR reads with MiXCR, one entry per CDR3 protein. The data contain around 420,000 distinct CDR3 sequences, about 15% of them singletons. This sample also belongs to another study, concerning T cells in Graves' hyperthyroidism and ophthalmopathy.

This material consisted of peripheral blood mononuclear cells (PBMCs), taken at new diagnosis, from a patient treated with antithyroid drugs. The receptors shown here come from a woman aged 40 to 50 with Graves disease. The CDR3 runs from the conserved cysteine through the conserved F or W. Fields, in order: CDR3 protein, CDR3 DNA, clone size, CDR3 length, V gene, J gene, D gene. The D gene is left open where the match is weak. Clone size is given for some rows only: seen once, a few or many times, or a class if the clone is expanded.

CASRMSSYNEQFF,TGTGCCAGCAGGATGAGCTCCTACAATGAGCAGTTCTTC,many,13,TRBV27,TRBJ2-1,.
CASSERNQPQHF,TGTGCCAGCAGTGAACGTAATCAGCCCCAGCATTTT,.,12,TRBV6-1,TRBJ1-5,.
CASSFILGLNTEAFF,TGTGCCAGCAGTTTTATTTTGGGTCTGAACACTGAAGCTTTCTTT,many,15,TRBV12-3/TRBV12-4,TRBJ1-1,.
CASSLRDIYNYGYTF,TGTGCCAGCTCACTCCGGGACATCTATAACTATGGCTACACCTTC,many,15,TRBV18,TRBJ1-2,.
CSARDGYIAGGLETQYF,TGCAGTGCTAGAGACGGATATATAGCGGGAGGGCTGGAGACCCAGTACTTC,many,17,TRBV20-1,TRBJ2-5,TRBD2
CASSRGRPNQETQYF,TGCGCCAGCAGCCGTGGACGGCCCAACCAAGAGACCCAGTACTTC,many,15,TRBV5-1,TRBJ2-5,.
CASSSSQAVGEQYF,TGTGCCAGCAGTTCCTCCCAGGCCGTCGGGGAGCAGTACTTC,many,14,TRBV28,TRBJ2-7,.
CASSLWVGGKNNEQFF,TGCGCCAGCAGCTTGTGGGTTGGGGGTAAGAACAATGAGCAGTTCTTC,many,16,TRBV5-1,TRBJ2-1,.
CAIRRQGLETQYF,TGTGCCATCAGAAGACAGGGGCTGGAGACCCAGTACTTC,many,13,TRBV6-1,TRBJ2-5,TRBD1
CASSPGQGMGEQYF,TGTGCCAGCTCACCGGGACAGGGGATGGGCGAGCAGTACTTC,once,14,TRBV7-8,TRBJ2-7,TRBD1
CASARPFGQETQYF,TGCGCCAGCGCACGGCCGTTTGGGCAAGAGACCCAGTACTTC,.,14,TRBV5-1,TRBJ2-5,.
CASSLDRVGETQYF,TGTGCCAGCAGTTTGGACAGGGTTGGGGAGACCCAGTACTTC,many,14,TRBV2,TRBJ2-5,TRBD1
CASSLLHVQGYNEQFF,TGTGCCAGCAGCTTACTCCACGTTCAGGGGTACAATGAGCAGTTCTTC,many,16,TRBV5-5,TRBJ2-1,.
CASRPGQLGLNIQYF,TGCGCCAGCAGACCTGGACAGCTCGGGCTAAACATTCAGTACTTC,few,15,TRBV5-1,TRBJ2-4,.
CASRTKGQGARETQYF,TGTGCCAGCAGAACCAAGGGACAGGGGGCTCGCGAGACCCAGTACTTC,.,16,TRBV2,TRBJ2-5,TRBD1
CASSQIGVEAQYF,TGTGCCAGCAGTCAGATAGGCGTCGAGGCCCAGTACTTC,.,13,TRBV6-1,TRBJ2-5,.
CASSHRDSYGYTF,TGTGCCAGCAGTCACCGGGACAGCTATGGCTACACCTTC,few,13,TRBV6-1,TRBJ1-2,TRBD1
CASSPQGNNQPQYF,TGTGCCAGCTCACCTCAGGGGAACAATCAGCCCCAGTATTTT,.,14,TRBV18,TRBJ2-3,.
CASSKKGTGLQETQYF,TGTGCCAGCAGTAAAAAGGGGACAGGCCTCCAAGAGACCCAGTACTTC,few,16,TRBV6-1,TRBJ2-5,TRBD1
CASSLGRREVNEQYF,TGCGCCAGCAGCCTGGGGCGGCGGGAAGTCAACGAGCAGTACTTC,few,15,TRBV5-1,TRBJ2-7,.
CASSVGDKTYNEQFF,TGTGCCAGCAGTGTAGGGGACAAGACCTACAATGAGCAGTTCTTC,.,15,TRBV6-1,TRBJ2-1,.
CASSRRDSLSYEQYF,TGTGCCAGCAGCCGCCGGGACAGTCTCTCCTACGAGCAGTACTTC,many,15,TRBV7-2,TRBJ2-7,TRBD1
CASSPPETNQPQHF,TGTGCCAGCTCACCACCGGAGACAAATCAGCCCCAGCATTTT,.,14,TRBV18,TRBJ1-5,.
CASRDLSLMNTEAFF,TGTGCCAGCCGGGACCTGAGTTTGATGAACACTGAAGCTTTCTTT,.,15,TRBV6-1,TRBJ1-1,.
CASRDRITDTQYF,TGTGCCAGTCGGGACAGGATCACAGATACGCAGTATTTT,many,13,TRBV28,TRBJ2-3,TRBD1
CACTGPSKNTGELFF,TGTGCCTGTACAGGGCCCTCAAAGAACACCGGGGAGCTGTTTTTT,.,15,TRBV30,TRBJ2-2,.
CASSQDDGRRLAETQYF,TGCGCCAGCAGCCAAGATGACGGGAGGAGGCTCGCGGAGACCCAGTACTTC,many,17,TRBV4-1,TRBJ2-5,TRBD2
CASSLEAGPAEAFF,TGTGCCAGCAGCTTGGAAGCAGGGCCAGCTGAAGCTTTCTTT,.,14,TRBV5-6,TRBJ1-1,.
CSVDRAGQTQYF,TGCAGCGTTGATCGGGCGGGACAGACCCAGTACTTC,.,12,TRBV29-1,TRBJ2-5,.
CASSLVLISGRGNEQFF,TGTGCCAGCAGCTTAGTGTTAATAAGCGGGAGGGGGAATGAGCAGTTCTTC,few,17,TRBV7-8,TRBJ2-1,TRBD2
CSARPSRLAGGPLETQYF,TGCAGTGCTAGACCTAGCAGACTAGCGGGAGGGCCTTTGGAGACCCAGTACTTC,few,18,TRBV20-1,TRBJ2-5,TRBD2
CASSLSIPGAFF,TGTGCCAGCAGTTTATCGATACCGGGGGCTTTCTTT,few,12,TRBV27,TRBJ1-1,.
CASRLTPSTDTQYF,TGTGCCAGCAGACTGACCCCTAGCACAGATACGCAGTATTTT,.,14,TRBV28,TRBJ2-3,.
CASSLYEQGEGEQYF,TGTGCCAGCAGTTTATACGAACAGGGTGAAGGGGAGCAGTACTTC,many,15,TRBV12-3/TRBV12-4,TRBJ2-7,.
CASSLEGSTGELFF,TGTGCCAGCAGTTTAGAGGGATCCACCGGGGAGCTGTTTTTT,many,14,TRBV12-3/TRBV12-4,TRBJ2-2,.
CATRARLGLDTQYF,TGTGCCACCCGGGCGCGACTAGGCCTAGATACGCAGTATTTT,few,14,TRBV6-2/TRBV6-3,TRBJ2-3,.